This T cell receptor beta chain comes out of a study of Tregs in tolerant kidney transplant recipients. General study points: This study did not directly address biological reproducibility.

The repertoire was sequenced with immunoSEQ multiplex PCR; TCRdb's copy has only in-frame clones and lacks some. The sample shows some 240,000 clones, roughly 84% of them seen only once. Note on this clone: The antigen is not known.

The source is a human donor in good health. The sequenced sample was CD4+ T cells from blood.

CDR3 protein: CASSPLAGDTEQYF. The CDR3 DNA reads TGTGCCAGCAGCCCCCTAGCGGGAGACACCGAGCAGTACTTC. The rearrangement joins TRBV6-5 to TRBJ2-7; TRBD2 aligns across 10 bases. CDR1 and CDR2 (germline): MNHEY, SVGAGI. J was trimmed by 6 bases and V by 6 bases; bases with no gene match: 8. This CDR3 is built from 14 residues.